This T cell receptor (beta chain) emerged from a study of blood T cell repertoires in COVID-19. Study overall: The United States, Italy and Spain were the sources of the acute and convalescent COVID-19 samples. In each case, the material was cDNA or gDNA derived from T cells, B-cell-depleted T cells, or PBMCs.

Under the authors' procedure: From reference gene primer amplification, estimates of nucleated cell counts were derived. The protocol was immunoSEQ multiplex PCR, while the TCRdb copy is restricted to in-frame clones and leaves out a portion. V, J and clone size are taken as reported in that table, and D and trimming were inferred from the DNA itself. In the table there are some 110,000 clones, 82% of which are singletons. The CDR3 consists of 14 residues. The ends were cut back, 3 bases at V and 0 bases at J, with 9 bases in the middle. CDR1 MNHEY and CDR2 SMNVEV come from the germline V gene (reference sequence).

Specimen: peripheral blood. This TCR came from a man between 60 and 75 years old with acute or convalescent COVID-19. This rearrangement joins TRBV27 to TRBJ2-7; perhaps TRBD1 as D (6 bases). The CDR3: CASSFTDSSYEQYF. The CDR3 region has the DNA TGTGCCAGCAGTTTTACGGACAGCTCCTACGAGCAGTACTTC.